Sequencing of this T cell receptor (beta chain) was carried out in a study of control samples from healthy donors and cancer patients. Germline V gene data show CDR1 as LNHNV and CDR2 as YYDKDF (reference sequence). The CDR3 loop spans 16 amino acids. With 0 bases removed from V and 3 bases from J, the gap between germline ends came to 12 bases. Sequencing used immunoSEQ multiplex PCR; TCRdb keeps in-frame clones, though not all of them. This sample has approximately 150,000 clones; around 90% occur once, and the top ten carry 3% to 3.5%. The chain combines TRBV15 with TRBJ2-1; TRBD2 might be the D (6 bases). Material for sequencing was blood. The sequence was collected from a man aged 25 to 45 in good health. CDR3 in DNA: TGTGCCACCAGCAGAGACGGGGGAGAGGACTACAATGAGCAGTTCTTC. Translating gives CATSRDGGEDYNEQFF.